Listed below are T cell receptor beta chains from one sample, sequenced in a study of T cell responses to AZD1222 COVID-19 vaccine. Sequencing was performed with immunoSEQ multiplex PCR; in TCRdb, only in-frame clones are kept and a portion is missing. The sample shows some 100,000 clones, approximately 89% of them seen only once. The material sequenced was peripheral blood, taken on day 0 of AZD1222 vaccination. The receptors shown here come from an adult in good health. Both conserved end residues are part of each CDR3. A D gene is named only where the DNA matches it firmly. Size is omitted from some rows. Given values are once, few, many or a class for expanded clones.

CASSLAPVNSGNTIYF,TGTGCCAGCAGCTTAGCGCCCGTTAACTCTGGAAACACCATATATTTT,.,TRBV7-2,TRBJ1-3,once
CASSSPGFPNYGYTF,TGTGCCAGCAGCTCTCCGGGATTTCCAAACTATGGCTACACCTTC,.,TRBV7-3,TRBJ1-2,.
CASSESGREQFF,TGTGCCAGCAGTGAATCGGGCAGGGAGCAGTTCTTC,.,TRBV6-1,TRBJ2-1,.
CASSGPDRGYEKLFF,TGTGCCAGCAGTGGACCGGACAGGGGGTATGAAAAACTGTTTTTT,TRBD1,TRBV28,TRBJ1-4,.
CASSQGWGIDNYGYTF,TGTGCCAGCAGCCAAGGTTGGGGTATCGATAACTATGGCTACACCTTC,.,TRBV4-2,TRBJ1-2,.
CASSFDRTNEKLFF,TGTGCCAGCAGTTTCGACAGGACCAATGAAAAACTGTTTTTT,.,TRBV27,TRBJ1-4,.
CASSLDLGGNTIYF,TGCGCCAGCAGTTTGGACCTGGGAGGAAACACCATATATTTT,.,TRBV5-1,TRBJ1-3,.
CASSPARTGSNEKLFF,TGTGCCAGCAGCCCGGCCCGGACAGGGAGTAATGAAAAACTGTTTTTT,TRBD1,TRBV7-2,TRBJ1-4,.
CASGRGGSTGELFF,TGTGCCAGCGGACGCGGAGGGTCCACCGGGGAGCTGTTTTTT,.,TRBV25-1,TRBJ2-2,medium-sized
CASSSRQARQPQHF,TGTGCCAGCAGCTCTCGACAGGCTAGACAGCCCCAGCATTTT,.,TRBV7-8,TRBJ1-5,.